The 29 T cell receptor beta chains below were found in one sample sequenced in a study of vaccination and CD4 T cells after COVID-19 (dated by TCRdb to between 2021 and 2024). The library came from PCR. Instrument on record: Illumina iSeq 100. At the Johns Hopkins FTIC core, DNA from the cultured CD4+ T cells underwent TCR sequencing with the Oncomine TCR Beta short-read assay. TCRdb's own reprocessing of the public reads used fastp at Q25 and MiXCR and kept productive beta chains. CDR3 protein sequences are deduplicated, and each keeps its most common genes and DNA. The sample table shows 11,000 to 15,000 distinct CDR3 sequences, and roughly 60% are seen once. The ten top clones hold 11% to 15% of the sample. Their antigen targets remain unknown. The treatment or condition label, as the study defines it: approximately 11-day PBMC culture with coronavirus spike peptide pools or control peptides (ViraFEST assay).

Sequencing input: CD4+ T cells from blood, cultured in vitro. These receptor sequences come from a human donor who had recovered from COVID-19.

This chain joins TRBV19 and TRBJ2-3; 9 nucleotides align to TRBD2. Germline-derived CDR1 and CDR2 are LNHDA and SQIVND (reference sequence). This CDR3 region has 15 residues. The V segment lost 7 bases and the J segment 2 bases; nucleotides outside the gene matches: 7. In DNA form, the CDR3 reads TGTGCCAGTAACCCGGGGACTAGCTCCACAGATACGCAGTATTTT. Amino acid sequence: CASNPGTSSTDTQYF. The full variable domain, its missing parts supplied by reference TRBV19 and TRBJ2-3, is DGGITQSPKYLFRKEGQNVTLSCEQNLNHDAMYWYRQDPGQGLRLIYYSQIVNDFQKGDIAEGYSVSREKKESFPLTVTSAQKNPTAFYLCASNPGTSSTDTQYFGPGTRLTVL.

V is TRBV2 and J is TRBJ2-1; D could derive from TRBD1 or TRBD2 (6 bases each). Germline CDR1 reads SNHLY; CDR2 reads FYNNEI. The V end lost 5 bases, the J end lost 8 bases, and 16 bases lay between the germline ends. CDR3 length equals 14 residues. CDR3 loop: CASSRRGSGDEQFF. Written as DNA, the CDR3 is TGTGCCAGCAGTCGCAGGGGATCGGGAGATGAGCAGTTCTTC.

The sample holds a few counts of this clonotype. The chain couples TRBV20-1 to TRBJ1-2; D not resolved. This CDR3 spans 14 amino acids. Germline CDR1 and CDR2: DFQATT and SNEGSKA (reference sequence). V gave up 3 bases and J gave up 0 bases, with 11 bases separating them. CDR3 in amino acids: CSARTGSSNYGYTF. In DNA, the CDR3 is TGCAGTGCTAGGACTGGCAGTTCTAACTATGGCTACACCTTC.

The chain recombines TRBV7-2 with TRBJ2-7, with D tentatively TRBD2 (6 bases). The germline CDR1 and CDR2 sequences are SGHTA and FQGNSA. The V end was cut by 8 bases, the J end by 2 bases, with 19 bases between. This CDR3 region has 15 residues. DNA of the CDR3: TGTGCCAGCGGAGTAGCGGAAGGAATCACCTACGAGCAGTACTTC. It is translated as CASGVAEGITYEQYF.

This chain connects TRBV6-1 to TRBJ2-5; perhaps TRBD1 as D (5 bases). Trimming took 6 bases from V and 4 from J, leaving 12 bases between them. Germline V lookup: CDR1 MNHNS, CDR2 SASEGT. The CDR3 sequence is 13 residues long. The CDR3: CASSLDSIETQYF. Here the CDR3 DNA reads TGTGCCAGCAGCCTTGACAGCATAGAGACCCAGTACTTC.

V usage is TRBV7-2 and J usage is TRBJ1-2; no firm D call. The length of the CDR3 is 14 residues. Germline CDR1 and CDR2: SGHTA and FQGNSA. V dropped 2 bases and J dropped 4 bases, with 11 bases sitting between them. CDR3 DNA: TGTGCCAGCAGCTTAAGCCCGGTAGGCTATGGCTACACCTTC. It translates to CASSLSPVGYGYTF.

The chain links TRBV7-9 to TRBJ1-6; tentative D call: TRBD1 (5 bases). V lost 5 bases and J lost 0, with 11 bases in between. CDR3 size: 16 residues. Germline V CDR1 and CDR2: SEHNR, FQNEAQ (reference sequence). CDR3 sequence: CASSRSGNSYNSPLHF. CDR3 in DNA: TGTGCCAGCAGCCGCTCAGGGAACTCCTATAATTCACCCCTCCACTTT.

The V and J genes are TRBV7-2 and TRBJ2-7; weak D call: TRBD2 (6 bases). CDR1 SGHTA and CDR2 FQGNSA come from the germline V gene. Deletions cut 5 bases from V and 6 bases from J, with 14 bases between. The CDR3 extends over 13 amino acids. In nucleotides, the CDR3 is TGTGCCAGCAGCGGCTCAGGGAGGAGCGAGCAGTACTTC. Its protein product is CASSGSGRSEQYF. Combining the CDR3 with reference TRBV7-2 and TRBJ2-7 gives the whole variable domain GAGVSQSPSNKVTEKGKDVELRCDPISGHTALYWYRQSLGQGLEFLIYFQGNSAPDKSGLPSDRFSAERTGGSVSTLTIQRTQQEDSAVYLCASSGSGRSEQYFGPGTRLTVT.

The chain uses TRBV6-1 and TRBJ2-3; D uncertain. Trimming took 7 bases from V and 10 from J, leaving 15 bases between them. The CDR3 length is 12 residues. Germline CDR1 reads MNHNS; CDR2 reads SASEGT. Here the CDR3 DNA reads TGTGCCAGCACGCGGCCGGGTGTATCGCAGTATTTT. It specifies CASTRPGVSQYF.

The table lists this clonotype with a few counts. The chain couples TRBV6-1 to TRBJ1-1; D is perhaps TRBD1 (6 bases). The ends were cut back, 4 bases at V and 3 bases at J, with 9 bases in the middle. There are 13 residues in the CDR3. Germline CDR1 reads MNHNS; CDR2 reads SASEGT. The CDR3, as DNA: TGTGCCAGCAGTGTGGGGGCACACACTGAAGCTTTCTTT. Translating it yields CASSVGAHTEAFF.

The chain recombines TRBV7-3 with TRBJ1-1, with D possibly matching TRBD1 (5 bases). Germline CDR1 is SGHTA and CDR2 is FQGTGA. V dropped 5 bases and J dropped 0 bases, with 10 bases sitting between them. The CDR3 covers 14 residues. CDR3 in DNA: TGTGCCAGCAGCCAGGGACGGATGAACACTGAAGCTTTCTTT. Encoded protein: CASSQGRMNTEAFF.

The J gene is TRBJ1-2, the V gene TRBV6-1, with D possibly TRBD1 on 6 matching bases. The CDR3 length is 14 residues. V was clipped by 10 bases and J by 4 bases, with 19 bases between them. Germline values: CDR1 MNHNS, CDR2 SASEGT. The CDR3 loop reads CATRIIQGGYGYTF. The CDR3 region has the DNA TGTGCCACCAGAATAATACAGGGAGGCTATGGCTACACCTTC.

The V gene is TRBV27, the J gene TRBJ2-6; possible D gene TRBD1, 5 bases. The CDR3 contains 18 residues. Germline loops: CDR1 MNHEY, CDR2 SMNVEV (reference sequence). The ends were cut back, 10 bases at V and 0 bases at J, with 22 bases in the middle. The CDR3 sequence is CATARAVLALSGANVLTF. CDR3 bases: TGTGCCACCGCCAGGGCGGTCCTCGCCCTCTCTGGGGCCAACGTCCTGACTTTC.

This clonotype came up a few times. The chain joins TRBV7-2 to TRBJ2-5, with no clear D. The germline CDR1 and CDR2 sequences are SGHTA and FQGNSA. Trimming pared 4 bases from V and 4 bases from J, leaving 4 bases between. This CDR3 has 11 amino acids. In nucleotides, the CDR3 is TGTGCCAGCAGCTACACAGAGACCCAGTACTTC. It translates to CASSYTETQYF.

The chain recombines TRBV20-1 with TRBJ2-7; TRBD2 agrees at 10 bases. CDR1 and CDR2 (germline): DFQATT, SNEGSKA (reference sequence). This CDR3 is 14 amino acids long. The V and J ends lost 5 bases and 3 bases, in that order; junction bases with no gene match: 7. The CDR3 reads CSAERTSGHYEQYF. The CDR3 bases are TGCAGTGCTGAAAGGACTAGCGGACACTACGAGCAGTACTTC.

The genes are TRBV5-1 and TRBJ2-1, with a weak D call TRBD1 (6 bases). Germline V gives CDR1 SGHRS, CDR2 YFSETQ. Between the trimmed V and J ends, which lost 0 bases and 10 bases, there was a span of 14 bases. CDR3 size: 14 residues. CDR3 in amino acids: CASSLEGVRGEQFF. CDR3 coding DNA: TGCGCCAGCAGCTTGGAGGGGGTCCGGGGCGAGCAGTTCTTC.

The V call is TRBV5-6, the J call TRBJ2-5, with TRBD1 matching 8 bases. Germline lookup yields CDR1 SGHDT and CDR2 YYEEEE. The ends lost 1 base at V and 3 bases at J; junction bases unmatched: 2. The CDR3 extends over 14 amino acids. CDR3 nucleotide sequence: TGTGCCAGCAGCTTGAGGACAGGGAAAGAGACCCAGTACTTC. It codes for CASSLRTGKETQYF.

The chain employs TRBV6-1 and TRBJ1-5, with TRBD1 identical over 9 bases. Germline-derived CDR1 and CDR2 are MNHNS and SASEGT. The J segment lost 9 bases and the V segment lost 6 bases, leaving 12 bases of the junction unmatched. The CDR3 is 15 amino acids. For the CDR3, the DNA is TGTGCCAGCAGGGAAAAAGGACAGGGGAGCCGGCCCCAGCATTTT. Translating gives CASREKGQGSRPQHF.

The chain is built from TRBV6-4 and TRBJ1-1; the D is unclear. The CDR3 runs 14 residues. Germline values: CDR1 MRHNA, CDR2 SNTAGT. V was shortened by 10 bases and J by 4 bases, with 19 bases between the two germline ends. In DNA form, the CDR3 reads TGTGCCACTAACCCCGGGAAGAAGGGCACTGAAGCTTTCTTT. This translates into CATNPGKKGTEAFF.

This chain connects TRBV6-2 or TRBV6-3 to TRBJ1-2; 7 positions agree with TRBD1. The CDR3 runs 16 residues. Losses at the gene ends were 2 bases for V and 4 bases for J; bases not matched to a gene: 10. CDR1 and CDR2 (germline): MNHEY, SVGEGT. DNA for the CDR3: TGTGCCAGCAGTTACACGATTGGACAGGTGCCCTATGGCTACACCTTC. Amino acids: CASSYTIGQVPYGYTF.

As regards this clonotype: Sequence at one end of the junction differs from germline and may be a read error. The chain combines TRBV18 with TRBJ2-2; D call uncertain. The CDR3 has 13 residues. In germline, CDR1 is KGHSH, CDR2 LQKENI. The CDR3: CASSAASTRELFF. Here the CDR3 DNA reads TGTGCCAGCTCAGCAGCGTCCACCCGGGAGCTGTTTTTT.

This clonotype was detected only a few times. V usage is TRBV18 and J usage is TRBJ2-7; tentatively, D is TRBD1 or TRBD2 (5 bases each). Between the trimmed V and J ends, which lost 3 bases and 1 base, there was a span of 10 bases. Germline CDR1 KGHSH, CDR2 LQKENI. The CDR3 spans 14 residues. The chain's CDR3 is CASSPGTESYEQYF. CDR3 sequence (DNA): TGTGCCAGCTCACCCGGGACGGAATCCTACGAGCAGTACTTC.

The gene calls are TRBV7-2 and TRBJ1-2; D perhaps matches TRBD1 (6 bases). The CDR3 is made up of 13 amino acids. Trimming left V 5 bases short and J 2 bases short, with 9 bases between. Germline CDR1 and CDR2: SGHTA and FQGNSA. The CDR3 region has the DNA TGTGCCAGCAGCAGAACAGGGAACTATGGCTACACCTTC. Protein sequence: CASSRTGNYGYTF.

The gene calls are TRBV11-2 and TRBJ1-1, with D uncertain. The V end lost 4 bases, the J end lost 8 bases, and 8 bases lay between the germline ends. Per germline, CDR1 SGHAT and CDR2 FQNNGV. The CDR3 runs 11 residues. The CDR3: CASSWAREAFF. CDR3 in DNA: TGTGCCAGCAGCTGGGCCCGAGAAGCTTTCTTT.

This clonotype was observed a few times. The J gene is TRBJ2-3, the V gene TRBV6-5, with 11 bases that match TRBD2. In germline, CDR1 is MNHEY, CDR2 SVGAGI. This CDR3 comprises 15 residues. V lost 4 bases and J lost 0; bases outside the gene matches: 0. The CDR3 DNA reads TGTGCCAGCAGTTGGACTAGCGGGAGCACAGATACGCAGTATTTT. Protein: CASSWTSGSTDTQYF.

The chain has TRBV27 and TRBJ2-1, with TRBD1 identical over 8 bases. The V gene's germline CDR1 is MNHEY and CDR2 SMNVEV (reference sequence). With V trimmed by 3 bases and J by 5 bases, 6 bases remained unmatched. CDR3 size: 15 residues. The CDR3 sequence: CASSFRTGLDNEQFF. The CDR3 nucleotides read TGTGCCAGCAGTTTTCGGACAGGGCTTGACAATGAGCAGTTCTTC.

The chain employs TRBV29-1 and TRBJ1-1, with a possible D match to TRBD1 (5 bases). Per the germline V gene, CDR1 is SQVTM and CDR2 is ANQGSEA. V lost 8 bases to trimming and J lost 7 bases, with 17 bases between them. This CDR3 contains 12 residues. CDR3 sequence reads: CSPAAIDSEAFF. DNA for the CDR3: TGCAGCCCTGCGGCGATCGACAGTGAAGCTTTCTTT. The full variable domain, its missing parts supplied by reference TRBV29-1 and TRBJ1-1, is SAVISQKPSRDICQRGTSLTIQCQVDSQVTMMFWYRQQPGQSLTLIATANQGSEATYESGFVIDKFPISRPNLTFSTLTVSNMSPEDSSIYLCSPAAIDSEAFFGQGTRLTVV.

This chain connects TRBV6-5 to TRBJ1-5, with D maybe TRBD1 (5 bases). V was shortened by 0 bases and J by 4 bases, with 10 bases between the two germline ends. CDR3 length equals 15 residues. The V gene's germline CDR1 is MNHEY and CDR2 SVGAGI. The CDR3 sequence is CASSYSGRENQPQHF. Here the CDR3 DNA reads TGTGCCAGCAGTTACTCGGGCAGGGAGAATCAGCCCCAGCATTTT.

As for this clonotype: Just one base apart from a much larger clone, this may be a read error. V is TRBV20-1 and J is TRBJ1-5; D not resolved. The CDR3 extends over 12 amino acids. Per germline, CDR1 DFQATT and CDR2 SNEGSKA (reference sequence). V lost 6 bases and J lost 7, with 13 bases in between. Here the CDR3 reads CSAIEGGQPQHF. In nucleotides, the CDR3 is TGCAGTGCCATCGAGGGAGGGCAGCCCCAGCATTTT.